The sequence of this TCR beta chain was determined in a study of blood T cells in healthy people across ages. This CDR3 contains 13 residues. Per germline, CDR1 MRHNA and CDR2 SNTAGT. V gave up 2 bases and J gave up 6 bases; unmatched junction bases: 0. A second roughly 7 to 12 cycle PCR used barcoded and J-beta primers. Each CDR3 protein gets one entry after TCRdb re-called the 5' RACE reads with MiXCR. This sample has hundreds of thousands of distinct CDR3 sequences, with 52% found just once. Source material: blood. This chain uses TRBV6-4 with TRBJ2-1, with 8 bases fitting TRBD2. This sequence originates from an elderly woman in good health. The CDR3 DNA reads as TGTGCCAGCAGTGACGGGACTAGCAATGAGCAGTTCTTC. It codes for CASSDGTSNEQFF.